Listed here is a single T cell receptor beta chain. Antigen specificity is unknown. This specimen belongs to a study of a mutant IDH1 vaccine in newly diagnosed glioma. Germline V gene sequence: CDR1 SNHLY, CDR2 FYNNEI. The CDR3 is made up of 16 amino acids. The V gene lost 2 bases and the J gene lost 5 bases, with 18 bases spanning the gap. Time point meaning: week 23, last vaccination. Each dose delivered 300 ug of mutant IDH1 20-mer peptide subcutaneously with imiquimod. Repertoires were generated with immunoSEQ multiplex PCR, while TCRdb's copy carries only in-frame clones and drops some. The data contain about 44,000 clones, approximately 90% of them seen just once; the ten biggest clones take up 3% to 4.5%.

The clonotype comes from a man aged 45-65 years with glioma. The rearrangement uses TRBV2 and TRBJ2-5; D uncertain. The starting material was PBMCs, obtained from a glioma patient whose treatment included an IDH1 peptide vaccine. Here the CDR3 reads CASSESPPGPGETQYF. Here the CDR3 DNA reads TGTGCCAGCAGTGAATCGCCCCCCGGGCCTGGGGAGACCCAGTACTTC.